The sequence of this TCR beta chain was determined in a study of CD8 T cells in Susac syndrome. TCR beta sequencing was performed on blood CD8+ and CD4+ T cells. Each Susac syndrome patient had definite or probable disease by recently defined criteria. Comment on this clonotype: What it binds is not known.

V was shortened by 1 base and J by 5 bases, with 9 bases between the two germline ends. CDR1 SGHVS and CDR2 FQNEAQ come from the germline V gene. This CDR3 has 14 amino acids. After extraction with the RNeasy kit, about 0.45 to 1 ug of the RNA was reverse transcribed using random hexamers. Amplification of TCR beta CDR3 spanned 54 Vbeta and 13 Jbeta via immunoSEQ multiplex PCR. MiXCR, run by TCRdb on the immunoSEQ multiplex PCR reads, gives a single entry per CDR3 protein. This table has roughly 130,000 distinct CDR3 sequences, under 96% appearing once. The study, taken as a whole, reports: Individuals included in the TCR sequencing and HLA analysis were acknowledged by the study to be relatively few in number.

V gene TRBV7-8 combines with J gene TRBJ1-5; tentative D call: TRBD1 (5 bases). The source material was CD4+ T cells from PBMCs. This TCR was sampled from a human donor with Susac syndrome. The CDR3 DNA reads TGTGCCAGCAGCTTAGGGGGCTGGCATCAGCCCCAGCATTTT. It translates to CASSLGGWHQPQHF.